Below are 29 T cell receptor beta chains sequenced from a single sample in a study of cytomegalovirus exposure and HLA in healthy donors. Produced via immunoSEQ multiplex PCR; TCRdb's table is partial and in-frame only. The sample lists under 300,000 clones, about 86% occurring once. The material sequenced was PBMCs. These receptors were taken from a woman younger than 35 in good health and CMV-seronegative.

The V gene is TRBV5-6, the J gene TRBJ2-3; 7 bases fit TRBD2. The CDR3 totals 16 residues. The trim removed 1 base at V and 5 bases at J, leaving 10 bases unmatched. CDR1 SGHDT and CDR2 YYEEEE come from the germline V gene. The CDR3 DNA is TGTGCCAGCAGCTTGATCGTGGGAGGGCTGGGAGATACGCAGTATTTT. This translates into CASSLIVGGLGDTQYF.

This clone has a handful of counts. The same CDR3 also results from other DNA sequences found in this sample. The chain combines TRBV30 with TRBJ1-5; TRBD1 aligns across 8 bases. The J segment lost 4 bases and the V segment lost 5 bases, leaving 4 bases of the junction unmatched. The CDR3 has 13 amino acids. Germline V lookup: CDR1 GTSNPN, CDR2 SVGIG (reference sequence). This CDR3 is CAWDRGGNQPQHF. DNA for the CDR3: TGTGCCTGGGACAGGGGCGGAAATCAGCCCCAGCATTTT.

The chain is built from TRBV5-4 and TRBJ2-3, with D possibly matching TRBD2 (5 bases). This CDR3 contains 14 residues. Germline CDR1 is SGHNT and CDR2 is YYREEE (reference sequence). V was cut by 2 bases and J by 9 bases, with 16 bases left in between. The CDR3 region is CASSFAGPTETQYF. In DNA form, the CDR3 reads TGTGCCAGCAGCTTTGCGGGCCCCACGGAGACGCAGTATTTT.

This CDR3 reads CASSLAKGTGSYEQYF. In DNA form, the CDR3 reads TGTGCCAGCAGCTTAGCCAAGGGGACAGGATCCTACGAGCAGTACTTC. The genes are TRBV7-6 and TRBJ2-7, with TRBD1 matching over 8 bases. Per germline, CDR1 SGHVS and CDR2 FNYEAQ. This CDR3 contains 16 residues. Unmatched junction bases numbered 5, after V lost 0 bases and J lost 1 base.

The chain is built from TRBV28 and TRBJ2-7; no reliable D call. V was pared by 6 bases and J by 4 bases, with 10 bases between. The V gene's germline CDR1 is MDHEN and CDR2 SYDVKM. The CDR3 has 12 amino acids. The CDR3: CASRPRGYEQYF. In DNA form, the CDR3 reads TGTGCCAGCAGGCCCCGCGGTTACGAGCAGTACTTC.

This clone was seen a single time. The chain is built from TRBV5-1 and TRBJ2-2, with TRBD1 matching 8 bases. The CDR3 has 17 residues. Germline CDR1 SGHRS, CDR2 YFSETQ. J was trimmed by 2 bases and V by 0 bases; bases with no gene match: 6. CDR3 sequence reads: CASSLARQGSNTGELFF. CDR3 DNA: TGCGCCAGCAGCTTGGCCCGACAGGGGAGTAACACCGGGGAGCTGTTTTTT.

V is TRBV28 and J is TRBJ2-7, with 11 positions matching TRBD2. Trimming at V came to 4 bases and at J to 4 bases, leaving 12 bases not matched to a gene. The CDR3 contains 17 residues. Germline assignment: CDR1 MDHEN and CDR2 SYDVKM. DNA of the CDR3: TGTGCCAGCAGTTCAAATGTACTAGCGGGAGCTTTTTACGAGCAGTACTTC. Amino acid sequence: CASSSNVLAGAFYEQYF.

This chain links TRBV5-1 with TRBJ2-7; TRBD2 matches at 10 bases. This CDR3 contains 16 residues. The germline V gene encodes CDR1 SGHRS and CDR2 YFSETQ. Trimming at V came to 0 bases and at J to 3 bases, leaving 6 bases not matched to a gene. The CDR3 coding sequence is TGCGCCAGCAGCTTGGCCGGGACTAGCGATGTCTACGAGCAGTACTTC. This codes for CASSLAGTSDVYEQYF.

The V call is TRBV11-2, the J call TRBJ1-2, with D possibly being TRBD1 (6 bases). The CDR3 totals 17 residues. CDR1 and CDR2 (germline): SGHAT, FQNNGV. The ends were cut back, 1 base at V and 9 bases at J, with 24 bases in the middle. In DNA, the CDR3 is TGTGCCAGCAGCTTAGGGGCAGGGGAGTTGAAACCTTCGCGCTACACCTTC. It encodes CASSLGAGELKPSRYTF.

J is TRBJ1-1 and V is TRBV30, with TRBD1 as a possible D gene (6 bases). The germline CDR1 and CDR2 sequences are GTSNPN and SVGIG (reference sequence). The CDR3 extends over 13 amino acids. With 5 bases removed from V and 5 bases from J, the gap between germline ends came to 15 bases. The CDR3 nucleotides are TGTGCCTGGGCACAGGGCTTAAAGACTGAAGCTTTCTTT. This sequence encodes CAWAQGLKTEAFF.

The V and J genes are TRBV18 and TRBJ2-7; 9 bases line up with TRBD1. The CDR3 totals 16 residues. V lost 3 bases to trimming and J lost 6 bases; unmatched junction nucleotides: 12. The germline V gene has CDR1 KGHSH and CDR2 LQKENI. CDR3 DNA: TGTGCCAGCTCACCCGTACCGGGACAGGGTACCGGCGAGCAGTACTTC. Protein sequence: CASSPVPGQGTGEQYF.

For the CDR3, the DNA is TGTGCCAGCAGCCAACGGACTAGCGGGGAAGGCACCGGGGAGCTGTTTTTT. It yields the protein CASSQRTSGEGTGELFF. V gene TRBV4-2 combines with J gene TRBJ2-2; 12 nucleotides line up with TRBD2. Germline CDR1 and CDR2: LGHNA and YNFKEQ. V dropped 2 bases and J dropped 4; count of bases not matched to a gene: 5. The CDR3 is 17 amino acids.

This clone was counted between two and nine times. The chain couples TRBV11-3 to TRBJ1-2; TRBD1 aligns across 12 bases. The CDR3 runs 15 residues. From germline, CDR1 is SGHNT and CDR2 YENEEA. Trimming removed 5 bases from V and 6 bases from J; junction bases left unmatched: 7. The CDR3 reads CASSPGTGGRDGYTF. The DNA for the CDR3 is TGTGCCAGCAGCCCCGGGACAGGGGGCAGAGATGGCTACACCTTC.

As DNA, the CDR3 is TGTGCCAGCAGCGCCGGGACTAGCGGGGGATCAGATACGCAGTATTTT. Translated: CASSAGTSGGSDTQYF. The genes are TRBV9 and TRBJ2-3; 14 bases are a match to TRBD2. The CDR3 is 16 amino acids. CDR1 is SGDLS, CDR2 YYNGEE, per germline. The junction had 4 bases not matched to a gene; V was cut back by 3 bases and J by 4 bases. Drawing the rest from reference TRBV9 and TRBJ2-3, the complete variable domain is DSGVTQTPKHLITATGQRVTLRCSPRSGDLSVYWYQQSLDQGLQFLIQYYNGEERAKGNILERFSAQQFPDLHSELNLSSLELGDSALYFCASSAGTSGGSDTQYFGPGTRLTVL.

This rearrangement joins TRBV2 to TRBJ2-1; D perhaps matches TRBD2 (5 bases). The CDR3 consists of 15 residues. Germline lookup yields CDR1 SNHLY and CDR2 FYNNEI. The germline V and J ends were trimmed by 8 bases and 5 bases, with 19 bases remaining between them. The CDR3 sequence: CASETTGSTNNEQFF. The CDR3, as DNA: TGTGCCAGCGAGACTACCGGCTCGACAAACAATGAGCAGTTCTTC.

The sample holds a few counts of this clone. V usage is TRBV29-1 and J usage is TRBJ1-4, with D unresolved. This CDR3 contains 10 residues. Germline V lookup: CDR1 SQVTM, CDR2 ANQGSEA. Deletions cut 6 bases from V and 7 bases from J, with 6 bases between. The DNA for the CDR3 is TGCAGCGTCGCGGGTGAAAAACTGTTTTTT. Amino acids: CSVAGEKLFF.

The chain is built from TRBV11-2 and TRBJ2-7, with D possibly being TRBD1 (5 bases). The V end lost 3 bases, the J end lost 4 bases, and 10 bases lay between the germline ends. The germline V gene has CDR1 SGHAT and CDR2 FQNNGV. The CDR3 spans 13 residues. The CDR3 region is CASSFTDMYEQYF. The DNA of the CDR3 is TGTGCCAGCAGCTTCACGGACATGTACGAGCAGTACTTC. The full variable domain, completed using reference TRBV11-2 and TRBJ2-7, is EAGVAQSPRYKIIEKRQSVAFWCNPISGHATLYWYQQILGQGPKLLIQFQNNGVVDDSQLPKDRFSAERLKGVDSTLKIQPAKLEDSAVYLCASSFTDMYEQYFGPGTRLTVT.

The rearrangement uses TRBV27 and TRBJ1-3; TRBD1 matches 9 bases. The V gene's germline CDR1 is MNHEY and CDR2 SMNVEV (reference sequence). CDR3 length: 13 residues. The V and J ends lost 6 bases and 6 bases, in that order; junction bases with no gene match: 3. The CDR3 loop reads CASSGTGLNTIYF. CDR3 sequence (DNA): TGTGCCAGCAGCGGGACAGGGCTAAACACCATATATTTT.

The rearrangement uses TRBV18 and TRBJ1-5; 8 nucleotides match TRBD1. There are 17 residues in the CDR3. J gave up 4 bases and V 3 bases, and 11 bases lay outside the gene matches. Germline V gene lookup returns CDR1 KGHSH and CDR2 LQKENI. The CDR3 DNA sequence: TGTGCCAGCTCACCTACCCAGGGGGCGGCGGGGAATCAGCCCCAGCATTTT. Its translation: CASSPTQGAAGNQPQHF.

This clone is a singleton in its sample. The V and J genes are TRBV10-3 and TRBJ2-7, with a possible D match to TRBD1 (6 bases). The CDR3 sequence is 13 residues long. V lost 4 bases and J lost 5, with 12 bases in between. Per the germline V gene, CDR1 is ENHRY and CDR2 is SYGVKD. DNA of the CDR3: TGTGCCATCAGTGGTGCAGGGGTCCACGAGCAGTACTTC. The encoded protein is CAISGAGVHEQYF.

The rearrangement joins TRBV11-2 to TRBJ2-7, with a weak D call TRBD2 (6 bases). V gave up 3 bases and J gave up 2 bases, with 14 bases separating them. Germline CDR1 SGHAT, CDR2 FQNNGV. The CDR3 has 15 residues. CDR3 region: CASSLDAGSPYEQYF. CDR3 DNA: TGTGCCAGCAGCTTGGATGCGGGGTCACCCTACGAGCAGTACTTC.

This rearrangement joins TRBV2 to TRBJ2-2, with TRBD2 matching over 7 bases. CDR3 length equals 19 residues. Germline V CDR1 and CDR2: SNHLY, FYNNEI. V dropped 7 bases and J dropped 4; count of bases not matched to a gene: 21. CDR3 coding DNA: TGTGCCAGCACGGAGGAGGTGGCGGGGGTATCATCGGGCACCGGGGAGCTGTTTTTT. Translating gives CASTEEVAGVSSGTGELFF.

The V gene is TRBV7-9, the J gene TRBJ1-4, with D unclear. V lost 3 bases and J 8 bases, leaving 19 bases between the germline ends. CDR3 length: 16 amino acids. Germline CDR1 SEHNR, CDR2 FQNEAQ (reference sequence). CDR3 sequence reads: CASSLGSPAVGEKLFF. The CDR3 DNA reads as TGTGCCAGCAGCTTGGGGAGCCCCGCGGTGGGAGAAAAACTGTTTTTT.

This clone occurred once. The V and J genes are TRBV30 and TRBJ2-5; no reliable D call. Trimming removed 3 bases from V and 5 bases from J, with 13 bases in between. CDR3 size: 13 residues. Germline V gene data show CDR1 as GTSNPN and CDR2 as SVGIG (reference sequence). The CDR3 coding sequence is TGTGCCTGGAGCTCTCAAAACGGGGAGACCCAGTACTTC. Its protein product is CAWSSQNGETQYF.

The rearrangement uses TRBV4-3 and TRBJ2-5; D is unresolved. Trimming removed 0 bases from V and 5 bases from J, with 13 bases in between. CDR3 length: 15 residues. Germline CDR1 is LGHNA and CDR2 is YSLEER. In DNA, the CDR3 is TGCGCCAGCAGCCAAGAGCCACACTCACAGGAGACCCAGTACTTC. Its translation: CASSQEPHSQETQYF.

The chain links TRBV6-1 to TRBJ1-3; 8 positions match TRBD1. J lost 4 bases, V lost 3 bases, and 5 bases had no gene match. Germline values: CDR1 MNHNS, CDR2 SASEGT. This CDR3 region has 15 residues. In nucleotides, the CDR3 is TGTGCCAGCAGTGATTCTGGACAGGGAGGAAACACCATATATTTT. It yields the protein CASSDSGQGGNTIYF.

This clone was observed a single time. This chain joins TRBV4-3 and TRBJ2-7; D remains unclear. V shed 0 bases and J shed 1 base, with 4 bases lying between them. This CDR3 region has 13 residues. The germline CDR1 and CDR2 sequences are LGHNA and YSLEER. In nucleotides, the CDR3 is TGCGCCAGCAGCCAAGAGAGGTCCTACGAGCAGTACTTC. It specifies CASSQERSYEQYF.

V is TRBV30 and J is TRBJ2-2, with no clear D. This CDR3 comprises 14 residues. V dropped 3 bases and J dropped 4 bases, with 12 bases sitting between them. From germline, CDR1 is GTSNPN and CDR2 SVGIG (reference sequence). The CDR3 bases are TGTGCCTGGAGGTTGCGTAGTTTCACCGGGGAGCTGTTTTTT. As protein: CAWRLRSFTGELFF.

The V gene is TRBV6-5, the J gene TRBJ2-7; weak D call: TRBD2 (5 bases). CDR1 and CDR2 (germline): MNHEY, SVGAGI. This CDR3 contains 13 residues. Trimming removed 7 bases from V and 3 bases from J, with 13 bases in between. This CDR3 is CASNPGRGYEQYF. The CDR3, as DNA: TGTGCCAGCAACCCGGGAAGAGGCTACGAGCAGTACTTC.